The clone carrying this TCR beta chain was seen once. Its matching antigen is unknown. The CDR3 is 17 amino acids. V gave up 1 base and J gave up 0 bases; unmatched junction bases: 8. TCR beta VDJ and CDR3 profiling used genomic DNA as template. TCRdb re-derived calls from the reads in MiXCR, one entry per CDR3 protein. Of 400,000 to 450,000 distinct CDR3 sequences listed, roughly 64% are singletons. This record belongs to a study of CD8+CD57+ T cells in acquired aplastic anemia. Study details: Sorted CD4+ and CD8+ cells gave an average of approximately 3 ug of DNA. Healthy donors had, on average, around 9.9 million reads for their CD4+ cells. Study-wide results and caveats: Patients and controls were not found to differ significantly in CD8+ Simpson's diversity. Between patients and controls, roughly 29 CD8+ CDR3 sequences were found in common.

The clonotype comes from a human donor in good health, serving as a control. Sequenced: sorted CD4+, CD8+, or CD8+CD57+ T cells (not recorded which) from PBMCs. The chain employs TRBV12-3 or TRBV12-4 and TRBJ1-2; 7 bases match TRBD1. CDR3 sequence (DNA): TGTGCCAGCAGTTTAGACTTAAGGGACAGAACTAACTATGGCTACACCTTC. Its protein product is CASSLDLRDRTNYGYTF.